This note documents a single T cell receptor beta chain sequence. The antigen is undetermined. Naive CD8 cells were CD45RO-negative, positively selected for CCR7, excluding terminally differentiated effector memory CD45RA+ cells. The data were obtained in a study of shared clonotypes between healthy human individuals. Deep-level assay runs were performed. Replicate sorted-subset PCRs were loaded with about 0.2 ug DNA, tens of thousands of T cell genomes. Sequencing was performed with immunoSEQ multiplex PCR; in TCRdb, only in-frame clones are kept and a portion is missing. The table has about 820,000 clones, 80% to 95% seen once. The CDR3 sequence is 15 residues long. V lost 2 bases and J 4 bases, leaving 12 bases between the germline ends. Germline V lookup: CDR1 MNHEY, CDR2 SMNVEV (reference sequence). Study findings and constraints: In this cohort, only blood was sampled, and tissue repertoires likely differ.

This chain links TRBV27 with TRBJ1-5; D not resolved. Sequenced: naive CD8+ T cells sorted from blood. The origin of this receptor is a young man in good health. The DNA of the CDR3 is TGTGCCAGCAGTTTAAGGCAGGCAATAAATCAGCCCCAGCATTTT. Translating gives CASSLRQAINQPQHF.